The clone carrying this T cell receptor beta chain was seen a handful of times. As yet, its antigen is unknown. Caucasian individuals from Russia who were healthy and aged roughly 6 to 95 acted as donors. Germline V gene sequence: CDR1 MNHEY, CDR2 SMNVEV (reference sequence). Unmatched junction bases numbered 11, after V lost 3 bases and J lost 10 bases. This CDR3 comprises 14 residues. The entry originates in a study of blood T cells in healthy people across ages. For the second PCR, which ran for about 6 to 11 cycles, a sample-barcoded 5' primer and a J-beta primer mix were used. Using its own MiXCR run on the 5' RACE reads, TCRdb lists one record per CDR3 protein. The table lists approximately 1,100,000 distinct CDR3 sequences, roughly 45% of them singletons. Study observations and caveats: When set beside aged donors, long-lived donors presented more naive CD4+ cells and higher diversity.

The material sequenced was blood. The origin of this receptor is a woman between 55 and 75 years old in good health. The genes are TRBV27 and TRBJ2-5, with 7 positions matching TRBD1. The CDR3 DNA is TGTGCCAGCAGTTTCTCAGGGGGAGCCTCGATCCAGTACTTC. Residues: CASSFSGGASIQYF.